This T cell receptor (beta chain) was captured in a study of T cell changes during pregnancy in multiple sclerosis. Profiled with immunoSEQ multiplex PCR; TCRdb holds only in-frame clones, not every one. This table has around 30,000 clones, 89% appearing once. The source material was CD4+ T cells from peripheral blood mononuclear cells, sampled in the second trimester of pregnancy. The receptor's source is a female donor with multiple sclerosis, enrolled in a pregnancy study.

CDR3 region: CASSETGGSYNEQFF. Written as DNA, the CDR3 is TGTGCCAGTAGTGAGACAGGGGGCTCCTACAATGAGCAGTTCTTC. The gene calls are TRBV19 and TRBJ2-1, with TRBD1 matching over 9 bases. The CDR3 is 15 residues long. Germline-derived CDR1 and CDR2 are LNHDA and SQIVND (reference sequence). V shed 5 bases and J 0 bases; nucleotides not matched to a gene: 2.